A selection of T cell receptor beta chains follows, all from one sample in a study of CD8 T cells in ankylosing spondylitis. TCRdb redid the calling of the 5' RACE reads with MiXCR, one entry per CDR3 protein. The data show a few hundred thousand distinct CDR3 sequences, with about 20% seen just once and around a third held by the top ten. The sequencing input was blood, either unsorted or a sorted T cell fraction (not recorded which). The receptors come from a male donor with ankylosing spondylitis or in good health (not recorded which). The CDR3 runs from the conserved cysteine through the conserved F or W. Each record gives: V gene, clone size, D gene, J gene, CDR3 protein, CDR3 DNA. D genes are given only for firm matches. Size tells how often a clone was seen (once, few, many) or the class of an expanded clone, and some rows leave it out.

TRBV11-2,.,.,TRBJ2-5,CASSLDYLVGETQYF,TGTGCCAGCAGCTTAGATTATCTGGTGGGTGAGACCCAGTACTTC
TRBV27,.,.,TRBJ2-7,CASTGPGPATSEQYF,TGTGCCAGCACGGGACCGGGCCCCGCAACCAGCGAGCAGTACTTC
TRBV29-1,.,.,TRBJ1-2,CSVVRTQGDYGYTF,TGCAGCGTTGTAAGGACACAGGGAGACTATGGCTACACCTTC
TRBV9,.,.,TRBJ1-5,CASSPTPSYNQPQHF,TGTGCCAGCAGCCCTACGCCCAGTTACAATCAGCCCCAGCATTTT
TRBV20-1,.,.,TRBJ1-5,CSAREPISNQPQHF,TGCAGTGCTAGAGAGCCGATTAGCAATCAGCCCCAGCATTTT
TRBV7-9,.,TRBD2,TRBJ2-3,CATGRLAVISTDTQYF,TGTGCCACGGGAAGGCTAGCGGTCATTAGCACAGATACGCAGTATTTT
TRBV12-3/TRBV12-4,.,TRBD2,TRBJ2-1,CASSFLGLAANNEQFF,TGTGCCAGCAGTTTCCTAGGACTAGCGGCCAACAATGAGCAGTTCTTC
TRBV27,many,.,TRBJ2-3,CASSLSYSTDTQYF,TGTGCCAGCAGTTTATCCTATAGCACAGATACGCAGTATTTT
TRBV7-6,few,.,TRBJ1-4,CASSGRGETTNEKLFF,TGTGCCAGCAGCGGAAGAGGGGAGACAACTAATGAAAAACTGTTTTTT
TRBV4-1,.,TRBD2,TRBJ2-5,CASSQSLVAGVGETQYF,TGCGCCAGCAGCCAAAGCCTAGTGGCGGGAGTTGGCGAGACCCAGTACTTC
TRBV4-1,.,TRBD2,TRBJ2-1,CASSQVGTSGDRSYNEQFF,TGCGCCAGCAGCCAAGTCGGGACTAGCGGAGACCGCTCCTACAATGAGCAGTTCTTC
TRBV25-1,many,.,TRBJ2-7,CASSELAYEQYF,TGTGCCAGCAGTGAACTAGCCTACGAGCAGTACTTC
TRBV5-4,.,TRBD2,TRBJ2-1,CASSLVLSLGAGGPHGEQFF,TGTGCCAGCAGCTTGGTTTTATCTCTTGGAGCGGGAGGACCGCACGGTGAGCAGTTCTTC
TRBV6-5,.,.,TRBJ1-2,CASSYSTYTDYGYTF,TGTGCCAGCAGTTACTCGACGTACACGGACTATGGCTACACCTTC
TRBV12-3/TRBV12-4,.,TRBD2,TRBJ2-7,CASSFREAAYEQYF,TGTGCCAGCAGTTTTCGGGAGGCCGCCTACGAGCAGTACTTC
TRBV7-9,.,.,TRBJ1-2,CASSSLQDEANYGYTF,TGTGCCAGCAGCTCCCTACAGGATGAGGCTAACTATGGCTACACCTTC
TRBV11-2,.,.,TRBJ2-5,CASSSVTTETQYF,TGTGCCAGCAGCTCCGTGACTACGGAGACCCAGTACTTC
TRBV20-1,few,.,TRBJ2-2,CSARYHGGTGELFF,TGCAGTGCTAGATACCACGGCGGCACCGGGGAGCTGTTTTTT
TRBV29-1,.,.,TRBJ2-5,CSVEGTISTQETQYF,TGCAGCGTTGAAGGGACTATATCGACCCAAGAGACCCAGTACTTC
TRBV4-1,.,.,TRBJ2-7,CASSQDSTAFYEQYF,TGCGCCAGCAGCCAAGATTCCACAGCCTTCTACGAGCAGTACTTC
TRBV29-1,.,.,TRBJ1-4,CSVEDPGSATNEKLFF,TGCAGCGTTGAAGACCCTGGAAGTGCAACTAATGAAAAACTGTTTTTT
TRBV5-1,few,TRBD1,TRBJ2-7,CASSLDRDRPSYEQYF,TGCGCCAGCAGCTTGGACCGGGACAGGCCATCCTACGAGCAGTACTTC
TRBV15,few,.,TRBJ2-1,CATSLPGAPSYNEQFF,TGTGCCACCAGCCTACCTGGAGCACCCTCCTACAATGAGCAGTTCTTC
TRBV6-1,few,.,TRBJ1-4,CASSENLVPLADEKLFF,TGTGCCAGCAGTGAGAATCTTGTCCCCTTAGCGGATGAAAAACTGTTTTTT
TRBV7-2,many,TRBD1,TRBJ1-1,CASSPTGGRTEAFF,TGTGCCAGCAGCCCGACAGGGGGTCGGACTGAAGCTTTCTTT
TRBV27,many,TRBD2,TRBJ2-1,CASSLASGSSYNEQFF,TGTGCCAGCAGTTTGGCTAGCGGGAGCTCCTACAATGAGCAGTTCTTC
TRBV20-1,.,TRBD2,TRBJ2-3,CSASGWTSGSPPDTQYF,TGCAGTGCTAGTGGCTGGACTAGCGGGAGCCCCCCAGATACGCAGTATTTT
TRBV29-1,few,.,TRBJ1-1,CSVVGGGNTEAFF,TGCAGCGTTGTTGGGGGTGGGAACACTGAAGCTTTCTTT
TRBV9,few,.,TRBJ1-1,CASSPSRDGDFGF,TGTGCCAGCAGCCCTTCCCGGGACGGAGACTTTGGTTTT
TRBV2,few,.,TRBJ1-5,CASRVDQPQHF,TGTGCCAGCAGGGTGGATCAGCCCCAGCATTTT
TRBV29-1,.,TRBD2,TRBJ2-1,CSVEGLAEDNEQFF,TGCAGCGTGGAGGGACTAGCGGAGGACAATGAGCAGTTCTTC
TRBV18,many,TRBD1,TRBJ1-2,CASSLGQGNYGYTF,TGTGCCAGCTCACTCGGACAGGGCAACTATGGCTACACCTTC
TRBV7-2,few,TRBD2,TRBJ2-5,CASSFYLGLEQETQYF,TGTGCCAGCAGCTTCTATTTGGGACTAGAACAAGAGACCCAGTACTTC
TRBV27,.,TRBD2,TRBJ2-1,CASSLGVGGLLNEQFF,TGTGCCAGCAGTTTAGGGGTGGGAGGGCTTTTAAATGAGCAGTTCTTC
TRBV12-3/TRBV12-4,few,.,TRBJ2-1,CASTEGNEQFF,TGTGCCAGCACGGAGGGGAATGAGCAGTTCTTC
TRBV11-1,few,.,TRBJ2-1,CASSSTGSVGNEQFF,TGTGCCAGCAGCTCGACCGGGAGCGTTGGCAATGAGCAGTTCTTC
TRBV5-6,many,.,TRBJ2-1,CASSLGVADIIYNEQFF,TGTGCCAGCAGCTTGGGAGTAGCGGATATTATTTACAATGAGCAGTTCTTC
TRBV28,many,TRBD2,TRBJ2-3,CASSLELTGTSGDTQYF,TGTGCCAGCAGTTTAGAATTAACCGGGACTAGCGGAGATACGCAGTATTTT
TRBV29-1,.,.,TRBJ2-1,CSVVFRGFYNEQFF,TGCAGCGTTGTTTTTCGGGGGTTCTACAATGAGCAGTTCTTC
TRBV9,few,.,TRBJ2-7,CASSSGLLYEQYF,TGTGCCAGCAGCTCGGGACTCCTCTACGAGCAGTACTTC
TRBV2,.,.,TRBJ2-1,CASSPDPTYNEQFF,TGTGCCAGCAGCCCTGACCCAACCTACAATGAGCAGTTCTTC
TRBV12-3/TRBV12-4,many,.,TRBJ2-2,CASWEGELGTGELFF,TGTGCCAGCTGGGAAGGTGAGCTCGGCACCGGGGAGCTGTTTTTT
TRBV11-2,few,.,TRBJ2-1,CASSLGLGRAVVPSSYNEQFF,TGTGCCAGCAGCTTAGGTCTGGGCAGGGCAGTCGTGCCGAGCTCCTACAATGAGCAGTTCTTC
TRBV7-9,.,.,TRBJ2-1,CASRNMEQGNEQFF,TGTGCCAGCAGAAATATGGAACAGGGTAATGAGCAGTTCTTC
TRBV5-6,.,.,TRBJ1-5,CASSPGYPSNQPQHF,TGTGCCAGCAGCCCGGGCTACCCTAGCAATCAGCCCCAGCATTTT